This entry lists 17 T cell receptor beta chains sequenced from one sample in a study of T-cell reconstitution after alpha-beta-depleted transplantation in children. Library preparation (for TCRbeta) was performed with unique molecular identifiers. TCRdb recomputed calls from the PCR reads with MiXCR, one row per CDR3 protein. The data show hundreds of thousands of distinct CDR3 sequences, with about 9.4% seen just once and about 8% held by the top ten. Sample: PBMCs, taken before TCRalphabeta/CD19-depleted stem cell transplant. The receptors were gathered from a boy under three years old with acute myeloid leukemia, due to receive a stem cell transplant.

As concerns this clonotype: This may stem from a read error, because a much larger clone lies one nucleotide away. CDR3 loop: CASSQDFETGGGNSPLHF. The CDR3 DNA reads TGCGCCAGCAGCCAAGATTTTGAGACAGGGGGAGGTAATTCACCCCTCCACTTT. The chain combines TRBV4-3 with TRBJ1-6; 9 bases match TRBD1. With V trimmed by 0 bases and J by 6 bases, 9 bases remained unmatched. The CDR3 runs 18 residues. Germline CDR1 and CDR2: LGHNA and YSLEER.

This clonotype came up many times. The chain uses TRBV12-3 or TRBV12-4 and TRBJ2-5; D remains ambiguous. V shed 7 bases and J shed 2 bases, with 11 bases lying between them. The CDR3 extends over 13 amino acids. The DNA for the CDR3 is TGTGCCAGCACTCCTCTGTGGCAAGAGACCCAGTACTTC. Translating it yields CASTPLWQETQYF.

This clonotype came up a few times. The chain recombines TRBV7-2 with TRBJ2-3, with 16 bases aligning to TRBD2. Germline V lookup: CDR1 SGHTA, CDR2 FQGNSA. Losses at the gene ends were 6 bases for V and 5 bases for J; bases not matched to a gene: 23. CDR3 size: 22 residues. CDR3 sequence reads: CASSFTRPGLAGGLPREDTQYF. In DNA form, the CDR3 reads TGTGCCAGCAGTTTCACCCGACCGGGACTAGCGGGAGGGTTACCCAGGGAAGATACGCAGTATTTT.

This chain uses TRBV20-1 with TRBJ1-1; tentatively, D is TRBD1 (5 bases). CDR3 size: 12 residues. The germline V gene encodes CDR1 DFQATT and CDR2 SNEGSKA (reference sequence). Trimming stripped 3 bases from V and 11 bases from J, with 16 bases between. The DNA of the CDR3 is TGCAGTGCTAGGTCGACATTGGGGCCGGCTTTCTTT. Translated, it gives CSARSTLGPAFF.

This clonotype was detected many times. The chain has TRBV4-3 and TRBJ2-7; 12 bases agree with TRBD2. Per germline, CDR1 LGHNA and CDR2 YSLEER. The CDR3 is made up of 16 amino acids. Trimming removed 4 bases from V and 4 bases from J; junction bases left unmatched: 8. Here the CDR3 reads CASSPSGRALVYEQYF. The CDR3 DNA follows: TGCGCCAGCAGCCCTAGCGGGAGGGCCCTCGTTTACGAGCAGTACTTC.

The V call is TRBV15, the J call TRBJ1-2; D gene ambiguous. V was cut by 0 bases and J by 4 bases, with 15 bases left in between. The CDR3 spans 16 residues. Germline V lookup: CDR1 LNHNV, CDR2 YYDKDF (reference sequence). Here the CDR3 DNA reads TGTGCCACCAGCAGAGATAGTTCGGTGGAAGTCTATGGCTACACCTTC. Protein product: CATSRDSSVEVYGYTF.

This clonotype was picked up many times. This rearrangement joins TRBV29-1 to TRBJ2-5; TRBD2 matches at 9 bases. The germline V gene encodes CDR1 SQVTM and CDR2 ANQGSEA. CDR3 length: 12 amino acids. With 6 bases clipped from V and 3 bases from J, the junction kept 2 bases outside the gene matches. The CDR3 loop reads CSVLAGEETQYF. The CDR3 DNA reads as TGCAGCGTGTTAGCGGGGGAAGAGACCCAGTACTTC. Full variable domain (missing parts from reference TRBV29-1 and TRBJ2-5): SAVISQKPSRDICQRGTSLTIQCQVDSQVTMMFWYRQQPGQSLTLIATANQGSEATYESGFVIDKFPISRPNLTFSTLTVSNMSPEDSSIYLCSVLAGEETQYFGPGTRLLVL.

V and J are TRBV27 and TRBJ2-4; D not resolved. V was shortened by 0 bases and J by 2 bases, with 5 bases between the two germline ends. The CDR3 length is 14 residues. Germline V gives CDR1 MNHEY, CDR2 SMNVEV (reference sequence). As DNA, the CDR3 is TGTGCCAGCAGTTTATCAGGGTCCAAAAACATTCAGTACTTC. It specifies CASSLSGSKNIQYF.

This clonotype was observed at least ten times. The V and J genes are TRBV5-1 and TRBJ1-5, with D maybe TRBD1 (6 bases). CDR3 size: 15 residues. Trimming stripped 9 bases from V and 3 bases from J, with 19 bases between. Germline CDR1 reads SGHRS; CDR2 reads YFSETQ. CDR3 bases: TGCGCCACCTTTGGTCGGGGGGCGATCAATCAGCCCCAGCATTTT. Translated: CATFGRGAINQPQHF.

This clonotype was detected many times. The chain uses TRBV3-1 and TRBJ2-1, with TRBD2 identical over 11 bases. Per the germline V gene, CDR1 is LGHDT and CDR2 is YNNKEL (reference sequence). This CDR3 spans 14 amino acids. V shed 5 bases and J 7 bases; nucleotides not matched to a gene: 4. The chain's CDR3 is CASSWASGGNEQFF. For the CDR3, the DNA is TGTGCCAGCAGCTGGGCTAGCGGGGGGAATGAGCAGTTCTTC.

This clonotype was seen only once. Given a much more abundant clone one base away, this may be a read error. The chain combines TRBV4-3 with TRBJ2-1, with 7 bases that match TRBD2. Germline CDR1 and CDR2: LGHNA and YSLEER. CDR3 length: 14 amino acids. The DNA for the CDR3 is TGCGCCAGCAGCCAAGAGAGGGGAGGGAATGACCAGTTCTTC. It codes for CASSQERGGNDQFF.

This clonotype was seen a few times. This sequence joins TRBV7-2 and TRBJ2-5; D might be TRBD2 (6 bases). CDR3 length: 17 amino acids. CDR1 and CDR2 (germline): SGHTA, FQGNSA. Between the trimmed V and J ends, which lost 4 bases and 0 bases, there was a span of 18 bases. The CDR3 sequence: CASSSLADSGYQETQYF. CDR3 sequence (DNA): TGTGCCAGCAGCTCTTTAGCGGATTCGGGGTACCAAGAGACCCAGTACTTC.

This clonotype was seen ten or more times. V gene TRBV13 combines with J gene TRBJ2-5; possibly TRBD2 for D (5 bases). The germline gives CDR1 PRHDT, CDR2 FYEKMQ (reference sequence). Trimming stripped 5 bases from V and 2 bases from J, with 18 bases between. The CDR3 runs 16 residues. CDR3 sequence reads: CASSLRLADLQETQYF. As DNA, the CDR3 is TGTGCCAGCAGCCTCCGCCTAGCTGACCTACAAGAGACCCAGTACTTC. The full variable domain, in which reference TRBV13 and TRBJ2-5 provide the parts outside the CDR3, is AAGVIQSPRHLIKEKRETATLKCYPIPRHDTVYWYQQGPGQDPQFLISFYEKMQSDKGSIPDRFSAQQFSDYHSELNMSSLELGDSALYFCASSLRLADLQETQYFGPGTRLLVL.

In its sample, this clonotype was seen many times. V and J are TRBV27 and TRBJ2-7, with D possibly being TRBD1 (5 bases). Germline CDR1 MNHEY, CDR2 SMNVEV (reference sequence). The CDR3 consists of 14 residues. The V and J ends lost 4 bases and 3 bases respectively, with 13 bases between them. The CDR3 region is CASSSLDSIYEQYF. The CDR3 nucleotides are TGTGCCAGCAGTTCACTCGACAGTATCTACGAGCAGTACTTC.

This clonotype was observed at least ten times. V and J are TRBV7-9 and TRBJ2-3; TRBD1 might be the D (6 bases). The CDR3 is 15 residues long. The V end was cut by 6 bases, the J end by 1 base, with 14 bases between. Looked up from germline, CDR1 is SEHNR and CDR2 is FQNEAQ (reference sequence). CDR3 residues: CASSGPGHRTDTQYF. For the CDR3, the DNA is TGTGCCAGCAGTGGGCCGGGACACCGCACAGATACGCAGTATTTT.

This clonotype was counted many times. CDR3 protein: CSVSEGTEKLFF. For the CDR3, the DNA is TGCAGCGTTTCAGAAGGAACTGAAAAACTGTTTTTT. The chain employs TRBV29-1 and TRBJ1-4; no definite D call. Trimming stripped 5 bases from V and 7 bases from J, with 11 bases between. The CDR3 loop spans 12 amino acids. Per the germline V gene, CDR1 is SQVTM and CDR2 is ANQGSEA.

This clonotype was found many times. The CDR3: CASSQGRRDYEQYF. CDR3 in DNA: TGCGCCAGCAGCCAAGGAAGGCGGGACTACGAGCAGTACTTC. The chain couples TRBV4-1 to TRBJ2-7, with D perhaps TRBD2 (6 bases). Looked up from germline, CDR1 is MGHRA and CDR2 is YSYEKL. The V gene lost 1 base and the J gene lost 3 bases, with 10 bases spanning the gap. The CDR3 runs to 14 residues.